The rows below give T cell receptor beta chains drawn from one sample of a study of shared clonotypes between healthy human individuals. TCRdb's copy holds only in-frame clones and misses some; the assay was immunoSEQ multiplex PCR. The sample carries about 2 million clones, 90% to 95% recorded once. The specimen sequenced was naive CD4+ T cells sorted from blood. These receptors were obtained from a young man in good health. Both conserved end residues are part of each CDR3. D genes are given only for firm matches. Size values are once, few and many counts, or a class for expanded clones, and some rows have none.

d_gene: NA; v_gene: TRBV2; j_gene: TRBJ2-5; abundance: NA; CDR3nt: TGTGCCAGCAGTCCAGGAGGGCCAGGTCTAGAGACCCAGTACTTC; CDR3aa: CASSPGGPGLETQYF
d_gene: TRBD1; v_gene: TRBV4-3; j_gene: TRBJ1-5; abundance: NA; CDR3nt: TGCGCCAGCAGCCAAGATTTCGGACAGGGCGAGCAGCCCCAGCATTTT; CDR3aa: CASSQDFGQGEQPQHF
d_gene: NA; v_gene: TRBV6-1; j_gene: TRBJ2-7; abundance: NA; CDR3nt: TGTGCCAGCAGGGGACATACCTACGAGCAGTACTTC; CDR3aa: CASRGHTYEQYF
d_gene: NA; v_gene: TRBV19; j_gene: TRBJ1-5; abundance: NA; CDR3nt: TGTGCCAGTAGTATGCAGGGGATAAATCAGCCCCAGCATTTT; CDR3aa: CASSMQGINQPQHF
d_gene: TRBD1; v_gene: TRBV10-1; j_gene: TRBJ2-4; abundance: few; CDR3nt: TGCGCCAGCAGTCCGGACAGGGGAAACATTCAGTACTTC; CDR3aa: CASSPDRGNIQYF
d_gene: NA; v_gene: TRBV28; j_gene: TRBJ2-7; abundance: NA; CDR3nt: TGTGCCAGCAGTTTATTCGCCCCAGGGTCCTACGAGCAGTACTTC; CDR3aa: CASSLFAPGSYEQYF
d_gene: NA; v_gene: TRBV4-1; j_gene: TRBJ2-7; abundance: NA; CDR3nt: TGCGCCAGCAGCCAAGGCCGTCTCGGGTTTCCCTACGAGCAGTACTTC; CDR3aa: CASSQGRLGFPYEQYF
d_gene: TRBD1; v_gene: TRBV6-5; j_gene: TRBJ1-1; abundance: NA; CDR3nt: TGTGCCAGCAGTTACGCCCAGGGGGCCACTGAAGCTTTCTTT; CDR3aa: CASSYAQGATEAFF
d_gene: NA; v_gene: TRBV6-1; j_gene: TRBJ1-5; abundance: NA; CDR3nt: TGTGCCAGCAGTGACTTTGGGGATGTGAGCAATCAGCCCCAGCATTTT; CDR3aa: CASSDFGDVSNQPQHF
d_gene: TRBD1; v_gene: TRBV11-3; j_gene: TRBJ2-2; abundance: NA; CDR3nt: TGTGCCAGCAGCCCTCGGCAGGGGGCCGGGGAGCTGTTTTTT; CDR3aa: CASSPRQGAGELFF
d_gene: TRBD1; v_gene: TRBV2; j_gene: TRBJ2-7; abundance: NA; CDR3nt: TGTGCCAGCAGGTCAGAGTCAGGGGGCGTCTACGAGCAGTACTTC; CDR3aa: CASRSESGGVYEQYF
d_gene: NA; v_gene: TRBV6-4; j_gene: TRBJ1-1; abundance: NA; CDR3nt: TGTGCCAGCAGTTCCCACTCTGCCACTGAAGCTTTCTTT; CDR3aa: CASSSHSATEAFF
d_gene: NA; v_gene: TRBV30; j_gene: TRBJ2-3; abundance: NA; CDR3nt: TGTGCCTGGAGTGTGGGGGCAGGCACAGATACGCAGTATTTT; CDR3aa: CAWSVGAGTDTQYF
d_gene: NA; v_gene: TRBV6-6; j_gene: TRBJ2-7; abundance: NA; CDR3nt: TGTGCCCGCAGTTACTCGAATAAGTACGAGCAGTACTTC; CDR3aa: CARSYSNKYEQYF
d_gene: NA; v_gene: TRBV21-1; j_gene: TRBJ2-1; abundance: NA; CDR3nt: TGTGCCAGCATCACAAGGGGGGATGCGGGCAATGAGCAGTTCTTC; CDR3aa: CASITRGDAGNEQFF
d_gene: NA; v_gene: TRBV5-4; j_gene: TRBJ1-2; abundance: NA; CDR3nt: TGTGCCAGCAGCTCCCCAGGTGTGAGGAATGGGGCTGGCTACACCTTC; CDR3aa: CASSSPGVRNGAGYTF
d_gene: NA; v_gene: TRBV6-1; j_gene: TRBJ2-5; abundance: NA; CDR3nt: TGTGCCAGCAGTGAACCTTTATTTCAGGAACCTTACGGGACCCAGTACTTC; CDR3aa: CASSEPLFQEPYGTQYF
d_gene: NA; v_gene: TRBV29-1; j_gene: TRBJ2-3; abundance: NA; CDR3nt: TGCAGCGTGACACAGGGAGGAAAGACAGATACGCAGTATTTT; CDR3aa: CSVTQGGKTDTQYF
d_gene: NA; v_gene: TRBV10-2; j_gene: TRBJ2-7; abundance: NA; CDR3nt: TGCGCCAGCACGGGACCCCTAGGCTCCTACGAGCAGTACTTC; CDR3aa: CASTGPLGSYEQYF
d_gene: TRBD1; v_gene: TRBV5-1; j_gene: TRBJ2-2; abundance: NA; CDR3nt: TGCGCCAGCATGAGACAGGGTTCGGACACCGGGGAGCTGTTTTTT; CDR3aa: CASMRQGSDTGELFF
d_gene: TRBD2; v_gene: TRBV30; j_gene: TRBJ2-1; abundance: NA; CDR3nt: TGTGCCTTCTCCCGGACTAGCGGGGCCTACAATGAGCAGTTCTTC; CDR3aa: CAFSRTSGAYNEQFF
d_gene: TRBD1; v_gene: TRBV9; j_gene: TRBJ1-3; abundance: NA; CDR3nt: TGTGCCAGCAGCGTAGGAGGAGGCTACAGGGGCATGGGAAACACCATATATTTT; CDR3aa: CASSVGGGYRGMGNTIYF
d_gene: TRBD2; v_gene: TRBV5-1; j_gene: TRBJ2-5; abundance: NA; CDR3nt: TGCGCCAGCAGCCGCGGGGGGGACCCAGAGACCCAGTACTTC; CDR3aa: CASSRGGDPETQYF
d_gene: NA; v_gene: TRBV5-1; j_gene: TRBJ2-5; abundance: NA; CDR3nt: TGCGCCAGCAGCCCTCTACCCTCCACGGCGGGAGAGACCCAGTACTTC; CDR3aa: CASSPLPSTAGETQYF
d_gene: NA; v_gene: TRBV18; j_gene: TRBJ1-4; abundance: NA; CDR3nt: TGTGCCAGCTCACCGGGGCTTGGTGAAAAACTGTTTTTT; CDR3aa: CASSPGLGEKLFF
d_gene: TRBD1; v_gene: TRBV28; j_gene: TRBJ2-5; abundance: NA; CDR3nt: TGTGCCAGCAGTGACAGGGGTTCCGAAGAGACCCAGTACTTC; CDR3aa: CASSDRGSEETQYF
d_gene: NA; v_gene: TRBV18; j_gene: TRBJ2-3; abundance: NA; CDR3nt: TGTGCCAGCTCACCAAGTGCCGATACGCAGTATTTT; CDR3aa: CASSPSADTQYF
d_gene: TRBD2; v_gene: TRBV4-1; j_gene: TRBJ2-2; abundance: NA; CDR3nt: TGCGCCAGCAGCCAGGGGGGACTAGTCGTCACCGGGGAGCTGTTTTTT; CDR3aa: CASSQGGLVVTGELFF
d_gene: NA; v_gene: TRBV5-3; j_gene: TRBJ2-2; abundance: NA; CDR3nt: TGTGCCAGAAGCTCTCGAGTGTGGCGGAGTTTTATAAACACCGGGGAGCTGTTTTTT; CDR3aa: CARSSRVWRSFINTGELFF
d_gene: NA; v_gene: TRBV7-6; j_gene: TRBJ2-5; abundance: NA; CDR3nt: TGTGCCAGCAGCGGGATCCAAGAGACCCAGTACTTC; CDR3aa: CASSGIQETQYF
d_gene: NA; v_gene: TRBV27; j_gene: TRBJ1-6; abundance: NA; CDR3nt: TGTGCCAGCAGTATTCAGGGCAATTCACCCCTCCACTTT; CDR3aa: CASSIQGNSPLHF
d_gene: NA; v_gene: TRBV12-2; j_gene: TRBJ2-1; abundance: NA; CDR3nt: TGTGCAAGTCGCTTAGAACAGGGGGCATGCTCATCCTACAATGAGCAGTTCTTC; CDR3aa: CASRLEQGACSSYNEQFF
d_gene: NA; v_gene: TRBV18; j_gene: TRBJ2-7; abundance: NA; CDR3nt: TGTGCCAGCTCACTGGGACAAAACTACGAGCAGTACTTC; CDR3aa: CASSLGQNYEQYF
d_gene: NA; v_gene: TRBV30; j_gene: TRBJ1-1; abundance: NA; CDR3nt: TGTGCCTGGTCCAGAAGCATGAACACTGAAGCTTTCTTT; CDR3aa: CAWSRSMNTEAFF
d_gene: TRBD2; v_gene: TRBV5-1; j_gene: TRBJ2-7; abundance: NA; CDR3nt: TGCGCCAGCAGCTTGAGGGGAGCGGGGGGCCGGTCCTACGAGCAGTACTTC; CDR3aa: CASSLRGAGGRSYEQYF
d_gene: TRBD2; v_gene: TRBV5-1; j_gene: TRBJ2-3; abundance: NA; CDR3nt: TGCGCCAGCAGTTCGGGACTAGCGGACCTTAGCACAGATACGCAGTATTTT; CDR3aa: CASSSGLADLSTDTQYF
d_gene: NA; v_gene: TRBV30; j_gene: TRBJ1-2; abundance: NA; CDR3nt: TGTGCCTGGAGTGGGTCAACTGACTATGGCTACACCTTC; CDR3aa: CAWSGSTDYGYTF
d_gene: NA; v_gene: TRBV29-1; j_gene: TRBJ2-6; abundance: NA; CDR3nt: TGCAGCGTAGAGGGTCTTGGGGCCAACGTCCTGACTTTC; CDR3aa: CSVEGLGANVLTF
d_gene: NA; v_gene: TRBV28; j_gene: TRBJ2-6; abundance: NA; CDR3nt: TGTGCCATCGGGGGCGATGGGGCCAACGTCCTGACTTTC; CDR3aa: CAIGGDGANVLTF
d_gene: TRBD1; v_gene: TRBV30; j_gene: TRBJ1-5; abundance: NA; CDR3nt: TGTGCCTGGAGTGGGGGGATAACAGGGGCAAATCAGCCCCAGCATTTT; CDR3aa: CAWSGGITGANQPQHF
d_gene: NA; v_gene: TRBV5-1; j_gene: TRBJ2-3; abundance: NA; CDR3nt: TGCGCCAGCAGCCCGGGTTCGGGGGTGAGCACAGATACGCAGTATTTT; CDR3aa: CASSPGSGVSTDTQYF
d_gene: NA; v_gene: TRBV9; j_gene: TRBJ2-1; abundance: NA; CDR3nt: TGTGCCAGCAGCGAGGCGTGGGGGAGCTCCTACAATGAGCAGTTCTTC; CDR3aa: CASSEAWGSSYNEQFF
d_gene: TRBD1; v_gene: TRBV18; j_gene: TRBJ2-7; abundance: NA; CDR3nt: TGTGCCAGCTCACTAATTCCAGACAGGGTGGGCTACGAGCAGTACTTC; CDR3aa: CASSLIPDRVGYEQYF
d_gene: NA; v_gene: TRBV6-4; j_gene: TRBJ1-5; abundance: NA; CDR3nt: TGTGCCAGCAGTGATGGTTGGAATCAGCCCCAGCATTTT; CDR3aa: CASSDGWNQPQHF
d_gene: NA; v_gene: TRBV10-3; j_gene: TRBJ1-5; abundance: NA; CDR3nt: TGTGCCATCAGTGAGTCGGGGAACTCGCAGCCCCAGCATTTT; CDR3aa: CAISESGNSQPQHF
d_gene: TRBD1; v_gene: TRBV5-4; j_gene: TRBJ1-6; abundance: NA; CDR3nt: TGTGCCAGCAGCCTAGCCGGGACAGCGAATTCACCCCTCCACTTT; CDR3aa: CASSLAGTANSPLHF
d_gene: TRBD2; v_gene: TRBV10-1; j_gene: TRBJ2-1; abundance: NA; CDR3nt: TGCGCCAGCAGTGAAGGTACTAGCGGGATCAATGAGCAGTTCTTC; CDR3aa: CASSEGTSGINEQFF
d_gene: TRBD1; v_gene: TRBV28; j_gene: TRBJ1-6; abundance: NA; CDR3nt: TGTGCCAGCAGTTTATTCGGCAGGGGGCGAGGTTCACCCCTCCACTTT; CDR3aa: CASSLFGRGRGSPLHF
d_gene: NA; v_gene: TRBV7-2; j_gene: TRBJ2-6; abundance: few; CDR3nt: TGTGCCAGCAGCCCGCGACAGGTGTTCTCTGGGGCCAACGTCCTGACTTTC; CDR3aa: CASSPRQVFSGANVLTF